Following are 29 T cell receptor beta chains from one sample sequenced in a study of blood T cells in healthy people across ages (dated by TCRdb to the mid-2010s). The library was built by means of 5' RACE. TCRdb names Illumina HiSeq 2500 as the instrument used. A second PCR of roughly 7 to 11 cycles was performed with a sample-barcoded 5' primer and a J-beta primer mix. Through fastp at Q25 and MiXCR, TCRdb rebuilt clones from the public reads, retaining in-frame beta chains. Rows merge per CDR3 protein into single entries with the most common DNA and genes. In this sample the table shows around 650,000 distinct CDR3 sequences, 40% to 45% of which occur a single time. The ten largest make up about 30% of the sample. The sequencing sample was made of blood. These receptors originate from an older man in good health.

This clonotype showed up many times. The V gene is TRBV27, the J gene TRBJ1-2, with a possible D match to TRBD1 (6 bases). The CDR3 has 13 amino acids. Between the trimmed V and J ends, which lost 7 bases and 4 bases, there was a span of 13 bases. Looked up from germline, CDR1 is MNHEY and CDR2 is SMNVEV (reference sequence). The CDR3 here is CASKEDRSYGYTF. The CDR3 coding sequence is TGTGCCAGCAAGGAAGACAGGTCCTATGGCTACACCTTC.

CDR3 nucleotides: TGCGCCAGCAGCGGCAATGGCAGGGCCCCGAACACCGGGGAGCTGTTTTTT. Protein: CASSGNGRAPNTGELFF. The V gene is TRBV5-1, the J gene TRBJ2-2; D might be TRBD1 (5 bases). From germline, CDR1 is SGHRS and CDR2 YFSETQ. The germline V and J ends were trimmed by 4 bases and 0 bases, with 16 bases remaining between them. This CDR3 has 17 residues. The full variable domain, its missing parts supplied by reference TRBV5-1 and TRBJ2-2, is KAGVTQTPRYLIKTRGQQVTLSCSPISGHRSVSWYQQTPGQGLQFLFEYFSETQRNKGNFPGRFSGRQFSNSRSEMNVSTLELGDSALYLCASSGNGRAPNTGELFFGEGSRLTVL.

Only a few counts were recorded for this clonotype. The chain has TRBV6-1 and TRBJ2-7; perhaps TRBD1 as D (5 bases). The V gene lost 3 bases and the J gene lost 2 bases, with 8 bases spanning the gap. Germline V gene lookup returns CDR1 MNHNS and CDR2 SASEGT. The length of the CDR3 is 13 residues. The CDR3 DNA reads TGTGCCAGCAGTGAGAAGGGGCCCTACGAGCAGTACTTC. Translating gives CASSEKGPYEQYF.

The CDR3 DNA is TGTGCCACCAGTGAAGCGACCGGGACTAGAAACTCCTACGAGCAGTACTTC. Translation: CATSEATGTRNSYEQYF. This sequence joins TRBV24-1 and TRBJ2-7, with 8 positions matching TRBD2. Trimming at V came to 4 bases and at J to 0 bases, leaving 10 bases not matched to a gene. Germline V gene lookup returns CDR1 KGHDR and CDR2 SFDVKD. The CDR3 totals 17 residues.

The V and J genes are TRBV7-6 and TRBJ2-3, with 7 nucleotides matching TRBD1. The CDR3 sequence is 15 residues long. With 3 bases clipped from V and 3 bases from J, the junction kept 6 bases outside the gene matches. The germline V gene encodes CDR1 SGHVS and CDR2 FNYEAQ. CDR3 amino acids: CASSLGGTVTDTQYF. The CDR3 DNA sequence: TGTGCCAGCAGCTTGGGTGGGACAGTAACAGATACGCAGTATTTT.

The CDR3 DNA reads as TGTGCCAGCAGCCATTCGGGGACAGAGCAGTTCTTC. Protein: CASSHSGTEQFF. This rearrangement joins TRBV3-1 to TRBJ2-1; D is perhaps TRBD1 (6 bases). Germline V CDR1 and CDR2: LGHDT, YNNKEL (reference sequence). Trimming pared 3 bases from V and 10 bases from J, leaving 10 bases between. The CDR3 sequence is 12 residues long.

This CDR3 is CASRALGTAVEETQYF. The CDR3 DNA reads TGTGCCAGCAGGGCACTAGGGACAGCCGTAGAGGAGACCCAGTACTTC. This sequence joins TRBV6-2 or TRBV6-3 and TRBJ2-5, with TRBD1 matching 7 bases. Germline V lookup: CDR1 MNHEY, CDR2 SVGEGT. The CDR3 consists of 16 residues. V lost 6 bases to trimming and J lost 5 bases; unmatched junction nucleotides: 15.

CDR3 loop: CASSSVMGDAHVLTF. CDR3 coding DNA: TGCGCCAGCAGCTCCGTTATGGGGGACGCCCACGTCCTGACTTTC. This rearrangement joins TRBV5-1 to TRBJ2-6; D is possibly TRBD1 or TRBD2 (5 bases each). Germline assignment: CDR1 SGHRS and CDR2 YFSETQ. CDR3 length: 15 residues. V lost 3 bases to trimming and J lost 11 bases, with 18 bases between them.

This clonotype has only a few counts. The V call is TRBV20-1, the J call TRBJ1-2; the D is unclear. The germline gives CDR1 DFQATT, CDR2 SNEGSKA (reference sequence). The CDR3 sequence is 13 residues long. The V gene lost 6 bases and the J gene lost 2 bases, with 13 bases spanning the gap. Written as DNA, the CDR3 is TGCAGTGCCTTGGGGTATACGAACTATGGCTACACCTTC. It encodes CSALGYTNYGYTF.

This clonotype was picked up many times. A single base separates this from a much larger clone, so it may be a read error. This chain links TRBV14 with TRBJ2-5; D could derive from TRBD1 or TRBD2 (5 bases each). The CDR3 is 18 amino acids. Deletions cut 2 bases from V and 1 base from J, with 20 bases between. CDR1 is SGHDN and CDR2 is FVKESK in the germline V gene. The CDR3 nucleotides read TGTGCCAGCAGCCAAACACACGGGACCGCTCTATTCCAAGAGACCCAGTACTTC. Protein: CASSQTHGTALFQETQYF.

The chain carries TRBV29-1 and TRBJ2-7, with 11 nucleotides matching TRBD2. CDR3 size: 15 residues. The trim removed 0 bases at V and 0 bases at J, leaving 1 base unmatched. Germline CDR1 and CDR2: SQVTM and ANQGSEA. The CDR3 region has the DNA TGCAGCGTTGAAGAGGGGACTAGCGGCTCCTACGAGCAGTACTTC. Translation gives CSVEEGTSGSYEQYF.

V usage is TRBV7-2 and J usage is TRBJ2-7; D perhaps matches TRBD1 (6 bases). V shed 5 bases and J shed 4 bases, with 15 bases lying between them. The CDR3 runs to 14 residues. Germline CDR1 SGHTA, CDR2 FQGNSA. CDR3 bases: TGTGCCAGCAGCCTAGGACAGTGGCGATACGAGCAGTACTTC. This gives the protein CASSLGQWRYEQYF.

This sequence joins TRBV11-2 and TRBJ2-3; TRBD1 matches 9 bases. The V gene's germline CDR1 is SGHAT and CDR2 FQNNGV. The ends lost 7 bases at V and 0 bases at J; junction bases unmatched: 8. CDR3 length equals 16 residues. The chain's CDR3 is CASTQDRGRSTDTQYF. The CDR3 bases are TGTGCCAGCACCCAGGACAGGGGACGAAGCACAGATACGCAGTATTTT.

The rearrangement joins TRBV6-2 or TRBV6-3 to TRBJ2-4; D is unclear. The DNA end is more similar to TRBJ2-7, so the J call may be wrong. Germline V gene lookup returns CDR1 MNHEY and CDR2 SVGEGT. The CDR3 has 14 residues. The CDR3 sequence: CASSFSGRKGEQYF. Written as DNA, the CDR3 is TGTGCCAGCAGTTTTTCTGGACGGAAGGGCGAGCAGTACTTC.

This clonotype was found once. The chain recombines TRBV12-3 or TRBV12-4 with TRBJ2-3, with 12 bases fitting TRBD2. The V gene end was trimmed by 6 bases and the J gene end by 4 bases; junction bases not matched to a gene: 8. The length of the CDR3 is 16 residues. The CDR3 region is CASSQSLAGGADTQYF. CDR3 nucleotides: TGTGCCAGCAGCCAATCTCTAGCGGGGGGGGCAGATACGCAGTATTTT.

This clonotype was counted only a few times. The rearrangement uses TRBV7-2 and TRBJ2-7, with 9 bases matching TRBD1. The V gene's germline CDR1 is SGHTA and CDR2 FQGNSA. V lost 4 bases to trimming and J lost 3 bases; unmatched junction nucleotides: 7. The CDR3 length is 15 residues. This CDR3 reads CASSSASGQGYEQYF. CDR3 DNA: TGTGCCAGCAGCTCAGCCTCGGGACAGGGCTACGAGCAGTACTTC. Drawing the rest from reference TRBV7-2 and TRBJ2-7, the complete variable domain is GAGVSQSPSNKVTEKGKDVELRCDPISGHTALYWYRQSLGQGLEFLIYFQGNSAPDKSGLPSDRFSAERTGGSVSTLTIQRTQQEDSAVYLCASSSASGQGYEQYFGPGTRLTVT.

Concerning this clonotype: This could be a read error, since a much larger clone is one nucleotide away. The chain has TRBV20-1 and TRBJ1-2; D may be TRBD1 (5 bases). Germline CDR1 is DFQATT and CDR2 is SNEGSKA (reference sequence). The CDR3 spans 13 residues. CDR3 nucleotides: TGCTGTGCCTCGGGGCCGGAGACCAACGGCTACACCTTC. This codes for CCASGPETNGYTF.

The gene calls are TRBV4-2 and TRBJ2-1, with D possibly matching TRBD2 (6 bases). CDR3 length equals 16 residues. The V end was cut by 4 bases, the J end by 3 bases, with 16 bases between. Germline V CDR1 and CDR2: LGHNA, YNFKEQ. CDR3 sequence: CASSRGDGSDYNEQFF. In DNA, the CDR3 is TGTGCCAGCAGCCGGGGGGACGGGAGCGACTACAATGAGCAGTTCTTC.

There are many counts of this clonotype. V gene TRBV28 combines with J gene TRBJ2-5; 7 bases agree with TRBD2. The CDR3 has 15 residues. Germline CDR1 is MDHEN and CDR2 is SYDVKM. J was trimmed by 2 bases and V by 3 bases; bases with no gene match: 6. CDR3 DNA sequence: TGTGCCAGCAGTTTCGGACTAGAGGGGCAAGAGACCCAGTACTTC. The encoded protein is CASSFGLEGQETQYF. Combining the CDR3 with reference TRBV28 and TRBJ2-5 gives the whole variable domain DVKVTQSSRYLVKRTGEKVFLECVQDMDHENMFWYRQDPGLGLRLIYFSYDVKMKEKGDIPEGYSVSREKKERFSLILESASTNQTSMYLCASSFGLEGQETQYFGPGTRLLVL.

A few counts support this clonotype. This chain links TRBV20-1 with TRBJ1-2; D call uncertain. Germline V CDR1 and CDR2: DFQATT, SNEGSKA (reference sequence). CDR3 length equals 12 residues. Trimming shortened V by 1 base and J by 12 bases, and 15 bases separated the two germline ends. CDR3 region: CSARVREGSNTF. The CDR3 nucleotides are TGCAGTGCTAGAGTCCGGGAGGGCAGCAACACCTTC.

This sequence joins TRBV20-1 and TRBJ2-1; tentative D call: TRBD2 (6 bases). The J call is in doubt because the DNA end fits TRBJ2-7 better. Germline V gives CDR1 DFQATT, CDR2 SNEGSKA (reference sequence). The CDR3 totals 16 residues. DNA for the CDR3: TGCAGTGCTAGAGATAGCGGCAGGCCTTCCTACAATGAGCAGTACTTC. Translated, it gives CSARDSGRPSYNEQYF.

This clonotype showed up just a few times. The chain uses TRBV6-1 and TRBJ2-7, with D perhaps matching TRBD1 (7 bases). The germline gives CDR1 MNHNS, CDR2 SASEGT. The CDR3 runs to 12 residues. V lost 3 bases and J 12 bases, leaving 15 bases between the germline ends. CDR3 residues: CASSDWQGGVYF. Here the CDR3 DNA reads TGTGCCAGCAGTGACTGGCAGGGGGGAGTGTACTTC.

The V call is TRBV6-2 or TRBV6-3, the J call TRBJ2-2; either TRBD1 or TRBD2 may supply D (5 bases each). The CDR3 consists of 16 residues. V lost 9 bases and J 0 bases, leaving 17 bases between the germline ends. CDR1 and CDR2 from the germline V gene are MNHEY and SVGEGT. The CDR3 bases are TGTGCCAGTCGAAAAACCCGGGGCACGAACACCGGGGAGCTGTTTTTT. This translates into CASRKTRGTNTGELFF.

With regard to this clonotype: A much larger clone sits a single nucleotide away, making a read error possible. The chain has TRBV12-3 or TRBV12-4 and TRBJ2-3, with D perhaps assigned TRBD1 or TRBD2 (5 bases each). There are 15 residues in the CDR3. The CDR3 spells CASSLGGPRGDAQYF. The DNA of the CDR3 is TGTGCCAGCAGTTTAGGGGGACCCCGCGGAGATGCGCAGTATTTT.

The sample holds many counts of this clonotype. This chain joins TRBV11-2 and TRBJ2-7; D is undetermined. V lost 2 bases and J lost 1, with 6 bases in between. Germline CDR1 and CDR2: SGHAT and FQNNGV. The CDR3 has 13 amino acids. Written as DNA, the CDR3 is TGTGCCAGCAGCTTACGATCATCCTACGAGCAGTACTTC. Amino acids: CASSLRSSYEQYF.

The genes are TRBV7-2 and TRBJ2-5; 14 bases agree with TRBD2. Germline CDR1 and CDR2: SGHTA and FQGNSA. V lost 3 bases and J lost 5; bases outside the gene matches: 5. The CDR3 has 16 amino acids. CDR3 loop: CASSFRLAGGSETQYF. The CDR3, as DNA: TGTGCCAGCAGCTTTCGACTAGCGGGGGGGTCTGAGACCCAGTACTTC.

The J gene is TRBJ2-7, the V gene TRBV21-1. TRBV21-1 represents a pseudogene. This CDR3 is built from 13 residues. The CDR3 nucleotides are TGTGCCAGCAGCAACCCGACTGTCTACGAGCAGTACTTC. It translates to CASSNPTVYEQYF.

Many counts were recorded for this clonotype. The rearrangement links TRBV5-8 to TRBJ2-6; D is unresolved. The germline V gene has CDR1 SGHTS and CDR2 YDEGEE. The V end lost 0 bases, the J end lost 0 bases, and 16 bases lay between the germline ends. The length of the CDR3 is 19 residues. The CDR3 DNA reads TGTGCCAGCAGCTTGGCCGTAGGGCGGAGCCGCTCTGGGGCCAACGTCCTGACTTTC. It specifies CASSLAVGRSRSGANVLTF.

The chain employs TRBV9 and TRBJ2-2; TRBD1 matches at 7 bases. The length of the CDR3 is 15 residues. Germline CDR1 and CDR2: SGDLS and YYNGEE. V lost 4 bases and J lost 4; bases outside the gene matches: 7. This CDR3 is CASSLHRGGTGELFF. The CDR3 nucleotides are TGTGCCAGCAGCCTCCACAGGGGCGGCACCGGGGAGCTGTTTTTT.